This T cell receptor (beta chain) derives from a study of shared clonotypes between healthy human individuals. Note on this clone: Its target is unknown.

Study outcomes and limitations: All-four-donor shared clonotypes had higher generation probabilities than non-shared clonotypes did.

The ends were cut back, 1 base at V and 4 bases at J, with 10 bases in the middle. The germline V gene has CDR1 MGHRA and CDR2 YSYEKL. The CDR3 contains 14 residues. Here immunoSEQ multiplex PCR was the method, and the copy in TCRdb shows in-frame clones only, minus some. The profile shows over 1.4 million clones, roughly 96% of them singletons. J is TRBJ2-5 and V is TRBV4-1, with D perhaps given as TRBD1 or TRBD2 (5 bases each). The material sequenced was naive CD4+ T cells sorted from blood. Sample subset: CD45RA+ positively selected. This clonotype was sampled from a man aged 25-45 years in good health. As DNA, the CDR3 is TGCGCCAGCAGCCAAGGAGAGGGGACAGAGACCCAGTACTTC. It is translated as CASSQGEGTETQYF.